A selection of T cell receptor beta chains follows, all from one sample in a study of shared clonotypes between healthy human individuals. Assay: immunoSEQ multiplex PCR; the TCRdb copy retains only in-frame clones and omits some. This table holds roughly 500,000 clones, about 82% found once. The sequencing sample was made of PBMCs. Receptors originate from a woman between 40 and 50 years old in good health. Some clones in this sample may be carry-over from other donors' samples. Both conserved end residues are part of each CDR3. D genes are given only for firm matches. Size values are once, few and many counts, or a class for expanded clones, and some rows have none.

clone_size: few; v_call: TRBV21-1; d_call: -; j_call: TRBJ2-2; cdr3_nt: TGTGCCAGCAGCAAAGTTGGGCCCCAAACCGGGACAGGGGAAGGTACCGGGGAGCTGTTTTTT; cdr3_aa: CASSKVGPQTGTGEGTGELFF
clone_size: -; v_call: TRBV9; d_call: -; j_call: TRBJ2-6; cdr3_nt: TGTGCCAGCAGTAGACTAGCCCGGGGGCTGGCTGGGGCCAACGTCCTGACTTTC; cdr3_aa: CASSRLARGLAGANVLTF
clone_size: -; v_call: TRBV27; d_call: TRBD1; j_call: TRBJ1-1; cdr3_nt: TGTGCCAGCAGTTTAGACCCCCCCACAGGGGTCAACACTGAAGCTTTCTTT; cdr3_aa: CASSLDPPTGVNTEAFF
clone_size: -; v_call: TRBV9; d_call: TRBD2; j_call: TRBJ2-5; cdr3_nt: TGTGCCAGCAGCGTAGCCGCGAGGACTAGCGGGAGAGGCAGCCAAGAGACCCAGTACTTC; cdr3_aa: CASSVAARTSGRGSQETQYF
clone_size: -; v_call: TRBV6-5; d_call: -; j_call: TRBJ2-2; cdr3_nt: TGTGCCAGCAGTTACTCGACATATACTCCAGGGGAGCTGTTTTTT; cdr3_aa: CASSYSTYTPGELFF
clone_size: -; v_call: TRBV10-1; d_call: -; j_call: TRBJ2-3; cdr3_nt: TGCGCCAGCAGTGATTTTGGGCGCACAGATACGCAGTATTTT; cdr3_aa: CASSDFGRTDTQYF
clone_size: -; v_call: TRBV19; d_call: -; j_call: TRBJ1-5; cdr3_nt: TGTGCCAGTAGTAGACAGAGGGCTGGCAATCAGCCCCAGCATTTT; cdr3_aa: CASSRQRAGNQPQHF
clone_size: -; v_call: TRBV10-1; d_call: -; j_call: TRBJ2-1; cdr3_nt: TGCGCCAGCTCAGCGGCTGCCTACAATGAGCAGTTCTTC; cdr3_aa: CASSAAAYNEQFF
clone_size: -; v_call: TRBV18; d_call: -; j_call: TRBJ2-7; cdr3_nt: TGTGCCAGCTCACCACTGAGGGCAGGGACCTCCTACGAGCAGTACTTC; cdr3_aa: CASSPLRAGTSYEQYF
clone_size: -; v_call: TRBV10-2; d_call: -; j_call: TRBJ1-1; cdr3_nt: TGCGCCAGCAGTGACCCCGAGACGGGGAAGAACACTGAAGCTTTCTTT; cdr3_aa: CASSDPETGKNTEAFF
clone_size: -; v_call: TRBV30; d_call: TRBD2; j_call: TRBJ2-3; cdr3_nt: TGTGCCTGGAGTGTACCGGGGGGGACAGATACGCAGTATTTT; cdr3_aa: CAWSVPGGTDTQYF
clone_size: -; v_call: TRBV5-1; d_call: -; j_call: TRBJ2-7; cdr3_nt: TGCGCCAGCAGTTTAGACAACTACGGAAGGCAGTACTTC; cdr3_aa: CASSLDNYGRQYF
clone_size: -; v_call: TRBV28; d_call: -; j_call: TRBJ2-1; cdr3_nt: TGTGCCAGCAAGTACCTGCACAATGAGCAGTTCTTC; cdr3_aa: CASKYLHNEQFF
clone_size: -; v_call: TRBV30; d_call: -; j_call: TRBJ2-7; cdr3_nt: TGTGCCTGGAGTGGAATGACTAGGGTCTTTAGCGAGCAGTACTTC; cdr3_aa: CAWSGMTRVFSEQYF
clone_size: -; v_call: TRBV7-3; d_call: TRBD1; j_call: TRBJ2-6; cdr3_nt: TGTGCCAGCAGCTACCGGACAGGCGCCTCTGGGGCCAACGTCCTGACTTTC; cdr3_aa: CASSYRTGASGANVLTF
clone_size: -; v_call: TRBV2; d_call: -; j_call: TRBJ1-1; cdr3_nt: TGTGCCGCCTGCCTGGAACGGAACACTGAAGCTTTCTTT; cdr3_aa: CAACLERNTEAFF
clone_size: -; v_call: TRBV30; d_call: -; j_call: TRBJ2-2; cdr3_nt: TGTGCCGGAATTACAGGTCTGGGCGGTGGAGAGCTGTTTTTC; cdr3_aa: CAGITGLGGGELFF
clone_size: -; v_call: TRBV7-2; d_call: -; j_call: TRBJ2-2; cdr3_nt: TGTGCCAGCAGCTTAGTTCCGGGTTACACCGGGGAGCTGTTTTTT; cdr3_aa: CASSLVPGYTGELFF
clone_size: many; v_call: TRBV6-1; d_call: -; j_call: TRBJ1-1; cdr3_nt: TGTGCCAGCACCCTCGGCTCCGCGAACACTGAAGCTTTCTTT; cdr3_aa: CASTLGSANTEAFF
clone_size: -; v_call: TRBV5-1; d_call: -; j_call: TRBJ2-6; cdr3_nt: TGCGCCAGCAGCTCAGCGAACTCTGGGGCCAACGTCCTGACTTTC; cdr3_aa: CASSSANSGANVLTF
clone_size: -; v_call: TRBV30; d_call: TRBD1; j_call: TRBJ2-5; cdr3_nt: TGTGCCTGGAGTAGGACAGGGGTTGAGACCCAGTACTTC; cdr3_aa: CAWSRTGVETQYF
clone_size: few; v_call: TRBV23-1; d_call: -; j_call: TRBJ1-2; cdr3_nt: TGCGCCAGCAGTTCCCGTGGGGTCGGCGGCTACACCTTC; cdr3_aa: CASSSRGVGGYTF
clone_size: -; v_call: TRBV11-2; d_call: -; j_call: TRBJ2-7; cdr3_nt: TGTGCCAGCAGCTCACCGAAGCGGAGCTCCTACGAGCAGTACTTC; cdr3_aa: CASSSPKRSSYEQYF
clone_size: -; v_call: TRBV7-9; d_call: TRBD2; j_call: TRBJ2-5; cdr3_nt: TGTGCCAGTATAGCGGGAAATCAAGAGACCCAGTACTTC; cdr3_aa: CASIAGNQETQYF
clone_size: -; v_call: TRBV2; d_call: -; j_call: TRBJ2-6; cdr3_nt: TGTGCCAGCAGTTTGGGGGTCTCTGGGGCCAACGTCCTGACTTTC; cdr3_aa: CASSLGVSGANVLTF
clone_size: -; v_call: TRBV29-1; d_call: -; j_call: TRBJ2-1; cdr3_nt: TGCAGCGACCAAAGGACCGCGGGTGAGCAGTTCTTC; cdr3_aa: CSDQRTAGEQFF
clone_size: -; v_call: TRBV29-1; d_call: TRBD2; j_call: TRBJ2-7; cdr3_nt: TGCAGCGTTGGGAGCGCTAGCGGGAGTCTCGCCGAGCAGTACTTC; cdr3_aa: CSVGSASGSLAEQYF
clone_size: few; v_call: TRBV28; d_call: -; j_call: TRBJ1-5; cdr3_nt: TGTGCCAGCAGTTTAGTGGCTCAGCCCCAGCATTTT; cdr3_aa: CASSLVAQPQHF
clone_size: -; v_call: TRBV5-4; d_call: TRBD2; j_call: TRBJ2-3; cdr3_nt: TGTGCCAGCAGGTCAGGGACTAGCCCCGACAGCACAGATACGCAGTATTTT; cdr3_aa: CASRSGTSPDSTDTQYF
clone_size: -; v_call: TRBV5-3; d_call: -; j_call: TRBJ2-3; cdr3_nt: TGTGCCAGATCTGGCGGACGGGCGTATGGCACAGATACGCAGTATTTT; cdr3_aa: CARSGGRAYGTDTQYF
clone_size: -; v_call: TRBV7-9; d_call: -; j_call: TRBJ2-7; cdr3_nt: TGTGCCAGCAGTCCAGAGGATTCCTACGAGCAGTACTTC; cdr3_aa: CASSPEDSYEQYF
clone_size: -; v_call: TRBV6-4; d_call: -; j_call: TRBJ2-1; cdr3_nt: TGTGCCAGCAGTAGGGACCCCACAAGTAATGAGCAGTTCTTC; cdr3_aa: CASSRDPTSNEQFF
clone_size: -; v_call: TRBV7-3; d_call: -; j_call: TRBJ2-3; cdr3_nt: TGTGCCAGCAGCTTAAGTGCGGGCACAGATACGCAGTATTTT; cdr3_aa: CASSLSAGTDTQYF
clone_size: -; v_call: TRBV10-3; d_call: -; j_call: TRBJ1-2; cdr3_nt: TGTGCCATCAGTGGGGACAAGTTCGGTGGCTACACCTTC; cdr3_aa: CAISGDKFGGYTF
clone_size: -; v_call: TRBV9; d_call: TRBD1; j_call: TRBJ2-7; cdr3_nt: TGTGCCAGCAGCGTAGGATTTGGGACAGGGGGCGGCTACGAGCAGTACTTC; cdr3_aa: CASSVGFGTGGGYEQYF
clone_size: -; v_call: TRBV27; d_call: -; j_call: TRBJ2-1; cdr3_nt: TGTGCCAGCAGTTTGGCCGGGGGAGTTGTCTACAATGAGCAGTTCTTC; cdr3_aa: CASSLAGGVVYNEQFF
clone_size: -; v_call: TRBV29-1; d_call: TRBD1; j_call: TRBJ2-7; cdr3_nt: TGCAGCGTGGACCCGGGACAGGGGGCGTTCGAGCAGTACTTC; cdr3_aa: CSVDPGQGAFEQYF